The 32 T cell receptor beta chains presented below share a single source sample, sequenced in a study of blood T cells in healthy people across ages. For the second PCR, which ran for about 6 to 11 cycles, a sample-barcoded 5' primer and a J-beta primer mix were used. TCRdb re-analysed the 5' RACE reads in MiXCR, keeping a single row per CDR3 protein. The sample includes approximately 1,000,000 distinct CDR3 sequences, around two fifths seen only once; the top ten take roughly 14%. The sample comprised blood. Receptors were obtained from a man aged 18-30 years in good health.

This chain joins TRBV20-1 and TRBJ1-6, with D possibly matching TRBD1 (5 bases). The CDR3 extends over 15 amino acids. V lost 3 bases and J 5 bases, leaving 14 bases between the germline ends. CDR1 is DFQATT and CDR2 is SNEGSKA in the germline V gene (reference sequence). The chain's CDR3 is CSARDPLGDNSPLHF. In DNA form, the CDR3 reads TGCAGTGCTAGGGATCCTCTGGGGGATAATTCACCCCTCCACTTT.

This chain uses TRBV20-1 with TRBJ1-5; TRBD1 agrees at 8 bases. J lost 6 bases, V lost 6 bases, and 10 bases had no gene match. The CDR3 extends over 14 amino acids. Germline loops: CDR1 DFQATT, CDR2 SNEGSKA (reference sequence). CDR3 residues: CSAQSWTGSQPQHF. The CDR3 DNA sequence: TGCAGTGCCCAATCCTGGACAGGGAGTCAGCCCCAGCATTTT.

The V and J genes are TRBV6-6 and TRBJ1-4, with no clear D. Germline V CDR1 and CDR2: MNHNY, SVGAGI (reference sequence). CDR3 length: 15 residues. Trimming shortened V by 3 bases and J by 5 bases, and 13 bases separated the two germline ends. In DNA, the CDR3 is TGTGCCAGCAGTTATGGAACAGATCGGAATGAAAAACTGTTTTTT. Protein product: CASSYGTDRNEKLFF.

The V gene is TRBV28, the J gene TRBJ1-1; D gene unclear. Germline V gene lookup returns CDR1 MDHEN and CDR2 SYDVKM. The CDR3 has 13 amino acids. Trimming cost V 11 bases and J 0 bases, with 13 bases left between them. The CDR3 DNA follows: TGTGCCTTAGGGAAGGCGATGAACACTGAAGCTTTCTTT. Amino acid sequence: CALGKAMNTEAFF.

The CDR3 is CASPWARVDSSDTQYF. As DNA, the CDR3 is TGTGCCAGCCCATGGGCGCGGGTAGACTCTTCGGATACGCAGTATTTT. The chain employs TRBV21-1 and TRBJ2-3; the D call TRBD1 from the table was never checked on the DNA. TRBV21-1 is tagged as a pseudogene. This CDR3 has 16 amino acids.

The chain employs TRBV7-9 and TRBJ2-4; D unresolved. In germline, CDR1 is SEHNR, CDR2 FQNEAQ (reference sequence). V lost 1 base to trimming and J lost 9 bases, with 7 bases between them. CDR3 length equals 12 residues. DNA of the CDR3: TGTGCCAGCAGCTTAGACAAGGTCATTCAGTACTTC. This translates into CASSLDKVIQYF.

J is TRBJ2-2 and V is TRBV6-2 or TRBV6-3; D remains unclear. The CDR3 covers 16 residues. CDR1 MNHEY and CDR2 SVGEGT come from the germline V gene. The V gene lost 0 bases and the J gene lost 4 bases, with 12 bases spanning the gap. The CDR3 nucleotides read TGTGCCAGCAGTTACTCCCGGCCAGGACCCACCGGGGAGCTGTTTTTT. It translates to CASSYSRPGPTGELFF.

This chain links TRBV7-2 with TRBJ2-3; D not resolved. This CDR3 has 13 amino acids. Trimming took 3 bases from V and 6 from J, leaving 10 bases between them. Germline V gene sequence: CDR1 SGHTA, CDR2 FQGNSA. Here the CDR3 reads CASSFTTGDTQYF. The CDR3 DNA is TGTGCCAGCAGCTTTACGACCGGCGATACGCAGTATTTT.

This clonotype has just a few counts. V and J are TRBV6-2 or TRBV6-3 and TRBJ1-1; D is unclear. V shed 5 bases and J shed 8 bases, with 21 bases lying between them. Per germline, CDR1 MNHEY and CDR2 SVGEGT. This CDR3 region has 15 residues. CDR3 coding DNA: TGTGCCAGCAGTCCGCGGCCCCCGGGGTCCGGAGAAGCTTTCTTT. It is translated as CASSPRPPGSGEAFF.

This clonotype was seen a handful of times. V and J are TRBV28 and TRBJ1-1, with D maybe TRBD1 (6 bases). The CDR3 runs to 17 residues. Germline lookup yields CDR1 MDHEN and CDR2 SYDVKM. Trimming stripped 4 bases from V and 0 bases from J, with 18 bases between. CDR3 protein: CASSSQGIRPMNTEAFF. CDR3 in DNA: TGTGCCAGCAGTTCCCAGGGGATCAGACCAATGAACACTGAAGCTTTCTTT.

This chain uses TRBV29-1 with TRBJ2-1, with D possibly being TRBD1 or TRBD2 (5 bases each). This CDR3 has 15 residues. The V end was cut by 0 bases, the J end by 4 bases, with 13 bases between. In germline, CDR1 is SQVTM, CDR2 ANQGSEA. The CDR3 region has the DNA TGCAGCGTTGAAGATCGAGGGGAGAGGTACAATGAGCAGTTCTTC. It specifies CSVEDRGERYNEQFF.

This clonotype was detected only a few times. V usage is TRBV7-2 and J usage is TRBJ2-3, with 9 bases aligning to TRBD1. This CDR3 has 18 amino acids. V lost 4 bases, J lost 0 bases, and 11 bases stayed unmatched. The germline V gene has CDR1 SGHTA and CDR2 FQGNSA. Written as DNA, the CDR3 is TGTGCCAGCAGCTCTAGACAGGGGGTAAAATCTAGCACAGATACGCAGTATTTT. This encodes CASSSRQGVKSSTDTQYF.

Worth noting for this clonotype: At one end the junction does not follow the germline gene, possibly because of a read error. The rearrangement uses TRBV20-1 and TRBJ2-3; TRBD2 matches at 7 bases. Germline CDR1 DFQATT, CDR2 SNEGSKA (reference sequence). This CDR3 comprises 15 residues. The CDR3 loop is CGARRLAPVTDTQYF. CDR3 DNA sequence: TGCGGTGCTAGGCGACTAGCCCCCGTGACAGATACGCAGTATTTT.

The V gene is TRBV7-9, the J gene TRBJ2-3; D gene unclear. The CDR3 covers 14 residues. The germline V gene has CDR1 SEHNR and CDR2 FQNEAQ (reference sequence). The V and J ends lost 3 bases and 0 bases respectively, with 7 bases between them. The CDR3 nucleotides are TGTGCCAGCAGCTTTAGACTCAGCACAGATACGCAGTATTTT. Its protein is CASSFRLSTDTQYF.

The chain combines TRBV29-1 with TRBJ2-6; TRBD1 or TRBD2 may be the D gene (5 bases each). From germline, CDR1 is SQVTM and CDR2 ANQGSEA. Trimming cost V 4 bases and J 4 bases, with 17 bases left between them. The CDR3 totals 16 residues. CDR3 DNA sequence: TGCAGCGTTGGGGACCTGACAGCCCTCGGGGCCAACGTCCTGACTTTC. Amino acids: CSVGDLTALGANVLTF.

This clonotype came up a few times. V gene TRBV15 combines with J gene TRBJ1-2; perhaps TRBD1 as D (5 bases). Trimming stripped 4 bases from V and 4 bases from J, with 10 bases between. The length of the CDR3 is 13 residues. Germline CDR1 is LNHNV and CDR2 is YYDKDF (reference sequence). CDR3 protein: CATSNGGGYGYTF. CDR3 in DNA: TGTGCCACCAGCAATGGGGGGGGCTATGGCTACACCTTC.

The V gene is TRBV5-1, the J gene TRBJ2-3; D perhaps matches TRBD2 (6 bases). CDR1 SGHRS and CDR2 YFSETQ come from the germline V gene. The CDR3 contains 15 residues. With 5 bases removed from V and 0 bases from J, the gap between germline ends came to 13 bases. The CDR3, as DNA: TGCGCCAGCAGTGCGAGGACTACCAGCACAGATACGCAGTATTTT. Its protein is CASSARTTSTDTQYF.

This sequence joins TRBV12-3 or TRBV12-4 and TRBJ2-2, with unresolved D. CDR3 size: 13 residues. Trimming left V 3 bases short and J 6 bases short, with 8 bases between. The CDR3 bases are TGTGCCAGCAGTTTTCAGGTAGCCGGGGAGCTGTTTTTT. As protein: CASSFQVAGELFF.

This clonotype was counted at least ten times. The CDR3 DNA follows: TGCAGTGCTAGACCACCGACAGGGATCTCCTACGAGCAGTACTTC. It yields the protein CSARPPTGISYEQYF. The gene calls are TRBV20-1 and TRBJ2-7; 7 bases are a match to TRBD1. This CDR3 is built from 15 residues. V gave up 2 bases and J gave up 0 bases; unmatched junction bases: 7. Germline-derived CDR1 and CDR2 are DFQATT and SNEGSKA (reference sequence).

The chain couples TRBV20-1 to TRBJ1-6; D uncertain. The CDR3 is 14 residues long. CDR1 and CDR2 (germline): DFQATT, SNEGSKA (reference sequence). Trimming left V 6 bases short and J 1 base short, with 10 bases between. CDR3 loop: CSAPTLSYNSPLHF. In DNA, the CDR3 is TGCAGTGCGCCGACCCTGTCCTATAATTCACCCCTCCACTTT.

CDR3 protein: CSAREWGLAGVNEQYF. The DNA of the CDR3 is TGCAGTGCTAGAGAGTGGGGACTAGCGGGGGTCAATGAGCAGTACTTC. The genes are TRBV20-1 and TRBJ2-5; 14 nucleotides agree with TRBD2. The V and J ends lost 0 bases and 11 bases, in that order; junction bases with no gene match: 11. Germline V gene lookup returns CDR1 DFQATT and CDR2 SNEGSKA (reference sequence). The CDR3 has 16 residues.

This chain links TRBV12-5 with TRBJ2-3; TRBD1 aligns across 7 bases. Unmatched junction bases numbered 5, after V lost 6 bases and J lost 2 bases. The CDR3 is 14 residues long. In germline, CDR1 is LGHNT, CDR2 FRNRAP. CDR3 in amino acids: CASGSGGNTDTQYF. The CDR3 bases are TGTGCTAGTGGATCAGGGGGTAACACAGATACGCAGTATTTT.

V gene TRBV12-5 combines with J gene TRBJ2-2; D is ambiguous. Trimming cost V 4 bases and J 5 bases, with 5 bases left between them. The CDR3 consists of 12 residues. Germline CDR1 reads LGHNT; CDR2 reads FRNRAP. CDR3 in DNA: TGTGCTAGTGGTTCGCCTACCGGGGAGCTGTTTTTT. This gives the protein CASGSPTGELFF.

J is TRBJ1-1 and V is TRBV6-2 or TRBV6-3; possible D gene TRBD1, 6 bases. Germline CDR1 and CDR2: MNHEY and SVGEGT. This CDR3 spans 16 amino acids. Trimming cost V 6 bases and J 5 bases, with 22 bases left between them. The CDR3 protein is CASRQWTQGQLTEAFF. In DNA form, the CDR3 reads TGTGCCAGCAGACAATGGACCCAGGGGCAGCTAACTGAAGCTTTCTTT.

V and J are TRBV7-2 and TRBJ2-7, with TRBD2 matching over 8 bases. In germline, CDR1 is SGHTA, CDR2 FQGNSA. V was pared by 1 base and J by 2 bases, with 10 bases of the junction left unmatched. This CDR3 has 17 amino acids. CDR3 coding DNA: TGTGCCAGCAGCTTAGTAGGGGGACTAGAAAAGGCCTACGAGCAGTACTTC. It specifies CASSLVGGLEKAYEQYF.

This chain uses TRBV5-1 with TRBJ1-1, with 7 positions matching TRBD1. Germline trimming cut 4 bases from V and 4 bases from J; bases unmatched to any gene: 7. The CDR3 length is 14 residues. Germline V CDR1 and CDR2: SGHRS, YFSETQ. The CDR3 loop reads CASSLETGTTEAFF. DNA of the CDR3: TGCGCCAGCAGCCTCGAGACAGGGACCACTGAAGCTTTCTTT.

This clonotype was recorded once. V usage is TRBV6-2 or TRBV6-3 and J usage is TRBJ2-2, with D possibly matching TRBD1 (5 bases). CDR1 and CDR2 (germline): MNHEY, SVGEGT. There are 14 residues in the CDR3. V gave up 6 bases and J gave up 6 bases, with 14 bases separating them. This CDR3 reads CASSHDGAAGELFF. DNA for the CDR3: TGTGCCAGCAGCCACGATGGGGCTGCCGGGGAGCTGTTTTTT.

The chain is built from TRBV7-9 and TRBJ1-1, with TRBD1 matching 8 bases. The length of the CDR3 is 15 residues. Per the germline V gene, CDR1 is SEHNR and CDR2 is FQNEAQ (reference sequence). Trimming removed 3 bases from V and 2 bases from J; junction bases left unmatched: 5. CDR3 DNA sequence: TGTGCCAGCAGCTTCATGGGACAGGATAACACTGAAGCTTTCTTT. This gives the protein CASSFMGQDNTEAFF.

On this clonotype itself: It may be a read error: a sequence one base away is much more abundant. The chain links TRBV20-1 to TRBJ1-2, with a possible D match to TRBD1 (5 bases). The CDR3 is 13 residues long. Germline V gene sequence: CDR1 DFQATT, CDR2 SNEGSKA (reference sequence). This CDR3 reads CSADSRASYGCTF. In nucleotides, the CDR3 is TGCAGTGCTGACTCCAGGGCTAGCTATGGCTGCACCTTC.

This clonotype was detected only once. The genes are TRBV6-6 and TRBJ1-5; D is ambiguous. The CDR3 runs to 15 residues. Germline V gene lookup returns CDR1 MNHNY and CDR2 SVGAGI (reference sequence). V lost 5 bases and J lost 4, with 15 bases in between. This chain's CDR3 is CASSTLGVANQPQHF. The CDR3 DNA sequence: TGTGCCAGCAGTACTCTCGGGGTGGCAAATCAGCCCCAGCATTTT.

CDR3 in amino acids: CASSLGLAGIYEQYF. CDR3 DNA: TGTGCCAGCAGCCTTGGACTAGCGGGGATTTACGAGCAGTACTTC. The V and J genes are TRBV5-6 and TRBJ2-5, with TRBD2 matching 12 bases. The last part of the DNA fits TRBJ2-7 better; the J call may be wrong. Germline-derived CDR1 and CDR2 are SGHDT and YYEEEE. This CDR3 is 15 amino acids long.

This chain connects TRBV29-1 to TRBJ1-2; 9 bases are shared with TRBD1. J gave up 0 bases and V 6 bases, and 8 bases lay outside the gene matches. The CDR3 has 15 residues. CDR1 is SQVTM and CDR2 is ANQGSEA in the germline V gene. The CDR3, as DNA: TGCAGCGTGAAGGACAGGGGTACGTCTAACTATGGCTACACCTTC. Translated: CSVKDRGTSNYGYTF.